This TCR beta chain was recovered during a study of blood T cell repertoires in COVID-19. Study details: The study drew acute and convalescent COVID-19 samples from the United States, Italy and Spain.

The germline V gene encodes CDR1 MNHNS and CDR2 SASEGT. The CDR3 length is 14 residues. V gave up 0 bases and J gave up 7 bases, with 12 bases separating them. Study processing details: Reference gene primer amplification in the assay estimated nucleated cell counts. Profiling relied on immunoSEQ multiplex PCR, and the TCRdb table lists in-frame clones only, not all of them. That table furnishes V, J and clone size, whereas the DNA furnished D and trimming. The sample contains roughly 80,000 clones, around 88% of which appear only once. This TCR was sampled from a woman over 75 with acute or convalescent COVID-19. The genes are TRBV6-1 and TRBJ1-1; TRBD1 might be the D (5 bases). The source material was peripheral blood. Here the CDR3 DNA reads TGTGCCAGCAGTGAAGCGCGGGAGGGGTTTGAAGCTTTCTTT. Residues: CASSEAREGFEAFF.